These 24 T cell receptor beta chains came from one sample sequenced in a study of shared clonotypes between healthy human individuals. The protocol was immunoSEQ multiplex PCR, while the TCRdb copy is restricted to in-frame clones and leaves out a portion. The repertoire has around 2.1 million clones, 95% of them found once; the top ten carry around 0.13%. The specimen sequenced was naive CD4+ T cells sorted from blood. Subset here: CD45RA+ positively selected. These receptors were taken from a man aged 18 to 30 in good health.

CDR3 sequence: CATHGEGEKLFF. As DNA, the CDR3 is TGTGCCACCCACGGAGAGGGGGAAAAACTGTTTTTT. The rearrangement links TRBV15 to TRBJ1-4; a possible D gene is TRBD1 (5 bases). Trimming pared 8 bases from V and 8 bases from J, leaving 12 bases between. CDR1 is LNHNV, CDR2 YYDKDF, per germline (reference sequence). This CDR3 is built from 12 residues.

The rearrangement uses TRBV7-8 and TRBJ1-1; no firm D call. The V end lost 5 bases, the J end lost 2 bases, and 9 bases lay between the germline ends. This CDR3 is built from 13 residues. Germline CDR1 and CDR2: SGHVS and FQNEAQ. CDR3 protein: CASSPSLNTEAFF. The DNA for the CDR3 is TGTGCCAGCAGCCCGTCACTCAACACTGAAGCTTTCTTT. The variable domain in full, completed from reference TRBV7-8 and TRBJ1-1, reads GAGVSQSPRYKVAKRGQDVALRCDPISGHVSLFWYQQALGQGPEFLTYFQNEAQLDKSGLPSDRFFAERPEGSVSTLKIQRTQQEDSAVYLCASSPSLNTEAFFGQGTRLTVV.

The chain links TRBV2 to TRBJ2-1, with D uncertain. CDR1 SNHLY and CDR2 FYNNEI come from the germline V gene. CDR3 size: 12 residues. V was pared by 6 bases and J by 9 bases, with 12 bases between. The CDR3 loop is CASSAWWTEQFF. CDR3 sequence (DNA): TGTGCCAGCAGCGCCTGGTGGACTGAGCAGTTCTTC.

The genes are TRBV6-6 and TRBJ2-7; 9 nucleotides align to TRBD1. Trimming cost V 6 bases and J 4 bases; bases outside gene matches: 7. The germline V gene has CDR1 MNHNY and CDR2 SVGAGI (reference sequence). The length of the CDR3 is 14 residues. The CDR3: CASSLTGGDYEQYF. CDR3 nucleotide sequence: TGTGCCAGCAGCCTAACAGGGGGCGATTACGAGCAGTACTTC.

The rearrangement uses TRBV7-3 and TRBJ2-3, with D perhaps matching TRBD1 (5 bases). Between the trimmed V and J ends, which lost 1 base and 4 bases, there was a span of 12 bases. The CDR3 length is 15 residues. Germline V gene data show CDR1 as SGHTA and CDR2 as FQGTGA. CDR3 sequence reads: CASSLSGALPDTQYF. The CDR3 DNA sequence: TGTGCCAGCAGCTTAAGTGGGGCTCTCCCAGATACGCAGTATTTT. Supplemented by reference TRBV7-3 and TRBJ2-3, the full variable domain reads GAGVSQTPSNKVTEKGKYVELRCDPISGHTALYWYRQSLGQGPEFLIYFQGTGAADDSGLPNDRFFAVRPEGSVSTLKIQRTERGDSAVYLCASSLSGALPDTQYFGPGTRLTVL.

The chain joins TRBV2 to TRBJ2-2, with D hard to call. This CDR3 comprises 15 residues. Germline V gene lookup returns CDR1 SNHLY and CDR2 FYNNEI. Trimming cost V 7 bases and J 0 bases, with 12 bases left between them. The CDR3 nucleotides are TGTGCCAGCACGTCCTGGGCGACGAACACCGGGGAGCTGTTTTTT. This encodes CASTSWATNTGELFF.

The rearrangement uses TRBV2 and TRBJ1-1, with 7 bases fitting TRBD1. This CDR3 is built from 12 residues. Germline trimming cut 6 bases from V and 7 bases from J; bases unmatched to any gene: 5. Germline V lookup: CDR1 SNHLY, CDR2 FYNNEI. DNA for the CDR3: TGTGCCAGCAGCGTACAGGGGATTGAAGCTTTCTTT. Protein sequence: CASSVQGIEAFF. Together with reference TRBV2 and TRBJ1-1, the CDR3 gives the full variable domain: EPEVTQTPSHQVTQMGQEVILRCVPISNHLYFYWYRQILGQKVEFLVSFYNNEISEKSEIFDDQFSVERPDGSNFTLKIRSTKLEDSAMYFCASSVQGIEAFFGQGTRLTVV.

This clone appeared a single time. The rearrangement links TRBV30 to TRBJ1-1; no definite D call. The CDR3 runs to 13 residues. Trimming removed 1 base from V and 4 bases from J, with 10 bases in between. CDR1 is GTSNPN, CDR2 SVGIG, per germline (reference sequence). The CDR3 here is CAWSGSVSTEAFF. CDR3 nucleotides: TGTGCCTGGAGTGGATCAGTGTCCACTGAAGCTTTCTTT. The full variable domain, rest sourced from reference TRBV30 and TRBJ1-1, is SQTIHQWPATLVQPVGSPLSLECTVEGTSNPNLYWYRQAAGRGLQLLFYSVGIGQISSEVPQNLSASRPQDRQFILSSKKLLLSDSGFYLCAWSGSVSTEAFFGQGTRLTVV.

The CDR3 region is CASSLQGTSGRETQYF. Written as DNA, the CDR3 is TGTGCCAGTAGTCTACAGGGGACTAGCGGGAGAGAGACCCAGTACTTC. The V gene is TRBV19, the J gene TRBJ2-5; 14 nucleotides line up with TRBD2. CDR3 length: 16 amino acids. Germline assignment: CDR1 LNHDA and CDR2 SQIVND (reference sequence). Losses at the gene ends were 5 bases for V and 4 bases for J; bases not matched to a gene: 6.

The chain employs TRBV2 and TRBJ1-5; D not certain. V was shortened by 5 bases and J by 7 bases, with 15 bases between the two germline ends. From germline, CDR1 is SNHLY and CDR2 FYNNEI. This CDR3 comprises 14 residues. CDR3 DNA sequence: TGTGCCAGCAGTCCCGGCAGGTCGGGACAGCCCCAGCATTTT. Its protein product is CASSPGRSGQPQHF.

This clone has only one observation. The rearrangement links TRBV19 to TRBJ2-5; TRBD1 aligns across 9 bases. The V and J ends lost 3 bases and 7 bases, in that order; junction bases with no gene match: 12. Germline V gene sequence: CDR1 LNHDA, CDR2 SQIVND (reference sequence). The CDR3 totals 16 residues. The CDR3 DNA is TGTGCCAGTAGTATTGGTGGGACAGGGTCGCCAGGGACCCAGTACTTC. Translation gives CASSIGGTGSPGTQYF.

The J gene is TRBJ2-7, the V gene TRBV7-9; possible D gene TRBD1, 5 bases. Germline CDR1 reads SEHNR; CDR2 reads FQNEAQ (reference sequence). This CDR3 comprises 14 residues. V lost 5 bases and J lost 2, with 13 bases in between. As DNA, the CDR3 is TGTGCCAGCAGCCCCTGGGAAGGGGCCTACGAGCAGTACTTC. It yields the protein CASSPWEGAYEQYF.

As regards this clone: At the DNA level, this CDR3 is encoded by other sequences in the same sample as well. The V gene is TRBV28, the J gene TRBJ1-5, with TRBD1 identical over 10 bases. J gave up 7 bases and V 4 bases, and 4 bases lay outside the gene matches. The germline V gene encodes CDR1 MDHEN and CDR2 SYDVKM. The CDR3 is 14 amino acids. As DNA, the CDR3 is TGTGCCAGCAGTTCGGGACAGGGGCAACAGCCCCAGCATTTT. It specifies CASSSGQGQQPQHF.

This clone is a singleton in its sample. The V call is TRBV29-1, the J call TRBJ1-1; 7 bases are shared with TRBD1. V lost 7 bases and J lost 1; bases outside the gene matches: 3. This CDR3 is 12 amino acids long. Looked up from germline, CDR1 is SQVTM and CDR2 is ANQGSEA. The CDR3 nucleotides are TGCAGCGGCACAGGGGAGAACACTGAAGCTTTCTTT. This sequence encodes CSGTGENTEAFF. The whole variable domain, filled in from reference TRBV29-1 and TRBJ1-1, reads SAVISQKPSRDICQRGTSLTIQCQVDSQVTMMFWYRQQPGQSLTLIATANQGSEATYESGFVIDKFPISRPNLTFSTLTVSNMSPEDSSIYLCSGTGENTEAFFGQGTRLTVV.

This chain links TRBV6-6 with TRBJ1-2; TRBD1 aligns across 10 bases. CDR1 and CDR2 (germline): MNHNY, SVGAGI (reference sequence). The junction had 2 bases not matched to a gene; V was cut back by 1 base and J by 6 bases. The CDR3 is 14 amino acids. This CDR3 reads CASSYWGQGNGYTF. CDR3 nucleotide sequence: TGTGCCAGCAGTTACTGGGGACAGGGGAATGGCTACACCTTC.

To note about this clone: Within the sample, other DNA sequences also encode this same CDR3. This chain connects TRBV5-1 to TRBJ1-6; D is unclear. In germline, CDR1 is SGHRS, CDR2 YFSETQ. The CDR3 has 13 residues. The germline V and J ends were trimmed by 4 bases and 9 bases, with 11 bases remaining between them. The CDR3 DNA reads TGCGCCAGCAGCCCGGAGGGCACTTCACCCCTCCACTTT. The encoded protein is CASSPEGTSPLHF.

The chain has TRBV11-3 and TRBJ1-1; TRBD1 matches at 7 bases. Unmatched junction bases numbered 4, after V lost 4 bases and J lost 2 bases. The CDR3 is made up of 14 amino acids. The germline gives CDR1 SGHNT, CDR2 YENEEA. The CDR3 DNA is TGTGCCAGCAGCTCTCGACAGGGCAACACTGAAGCTTTCTTT. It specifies CASSSRQGNTEAFF.

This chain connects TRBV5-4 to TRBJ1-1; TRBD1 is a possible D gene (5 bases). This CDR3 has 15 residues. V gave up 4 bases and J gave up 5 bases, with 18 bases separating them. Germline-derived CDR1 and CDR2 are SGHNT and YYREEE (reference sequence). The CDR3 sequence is CASSPLPGGVTEAFF. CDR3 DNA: TGTGCCAGCAGCCCCCTCCCGGGGGGGGTAACTGAAGCTTTCTTT.

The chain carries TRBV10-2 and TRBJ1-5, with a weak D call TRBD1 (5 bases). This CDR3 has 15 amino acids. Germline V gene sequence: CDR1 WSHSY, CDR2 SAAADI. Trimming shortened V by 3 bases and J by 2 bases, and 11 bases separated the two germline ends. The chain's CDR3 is CASSDRVSGNQPQHF. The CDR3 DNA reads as TGCGCCAGCAGTGACAGGGTATCGGGCAATCAGCCCCAGCATTTT.

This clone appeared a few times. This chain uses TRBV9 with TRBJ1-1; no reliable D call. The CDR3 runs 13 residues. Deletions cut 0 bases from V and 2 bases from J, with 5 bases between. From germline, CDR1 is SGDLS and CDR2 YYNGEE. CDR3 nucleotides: TGTGCCAGCAGCGTAGATATCAACACTGAAGCTTTCTTT. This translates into CASSVDINTEAFF. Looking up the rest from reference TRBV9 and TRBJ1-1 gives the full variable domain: DSGVTQTPKHLITATGQRVTLRCSPRSGDLSVYWYQQSLDQGLQFLIQYYNGEERAKGNILERFSAQQFPDLHSELNLSSLELGDSALYFCASSVDINTEAFFGQGTRLTVV.

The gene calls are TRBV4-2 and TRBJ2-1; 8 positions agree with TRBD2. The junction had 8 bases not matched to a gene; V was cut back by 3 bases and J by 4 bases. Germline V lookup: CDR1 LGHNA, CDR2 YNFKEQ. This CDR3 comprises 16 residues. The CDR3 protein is CASSHLWAGGYNEQFF. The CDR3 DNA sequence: TGTGCCAGCAGCCACCTTTGGGCGGGGGGATACAATGAGCAGTTCTTC.

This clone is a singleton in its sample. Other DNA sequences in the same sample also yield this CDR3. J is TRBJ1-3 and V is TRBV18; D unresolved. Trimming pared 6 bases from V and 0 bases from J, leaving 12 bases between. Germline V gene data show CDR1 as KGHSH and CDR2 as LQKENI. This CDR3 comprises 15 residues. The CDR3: CASSPDGNSGNTIYF. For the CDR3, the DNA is TGTGCCAGCTCCCCAGACGGAAACTCTGGAAACACCATATATTTT.

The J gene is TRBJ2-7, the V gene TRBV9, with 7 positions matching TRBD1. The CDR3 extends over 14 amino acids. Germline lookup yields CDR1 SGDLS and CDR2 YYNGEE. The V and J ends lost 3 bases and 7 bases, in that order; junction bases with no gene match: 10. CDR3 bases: TGTGCCAGCAGCGCCGGACAGGCCCAGGGGGAGCAGTACTTC. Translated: CASSAGQAQGEQYF.

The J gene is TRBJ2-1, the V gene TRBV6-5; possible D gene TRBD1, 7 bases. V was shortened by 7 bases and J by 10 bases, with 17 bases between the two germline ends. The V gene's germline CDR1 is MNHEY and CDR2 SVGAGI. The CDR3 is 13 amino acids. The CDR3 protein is CASTLRRGLEQFF. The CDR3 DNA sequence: TGTGCCAGCACCTTACGGAGGGGGCTCGAGCAGTTCTTC.